What follows are 27 T cell receptor beta chains derived from one specimen sequenced in a study of quantifying T cell responses using KT2 cells (TCRdb year 2017). A note on the overall study: RNA was DNase-treated and reverse transcribed with TCR alpha and beta constant-region primers, mostly using SuperScript III.

Libraries came from UMI-ligation and nested PCR. Instrument used: Illumina MiSeq. T4 RNA ligase 1 was used to ligate a single-stranded oligonucleotide containing the Illumina SP2 sequence and a UMI to the 3' end of the cDNA. PCR1 consisted of 4 cycles (98 degrees C 15 s, 69 degrees C 30 s, 72 degrees C 40 s), and for the beta primer an equimolar mix of RC1.1 and RC1.2 was used to cover TRBC1 and TRBC2. The public reads were reanalyzed by TCRdb: fastp trimming at Q25, MiXCR alignment, in-frame beta chains only. Here each entry gathers all rows of one CDR3 protein and keeps the most common genes and DNA. The sample contains fewer than 45,000 distinct CDR3 sequences, approximately 15% of them found a single time. Around 43% of the sample comes from the top ten. Sequenced: PBMCs spiked with cells of the T cell clone KT2. The receptors were gathered from a human donor.

This clonotype was seen only a few times. The chain uses TRBV5-1 and TRBJ2-2; 7 nucleotides agree with TRBD1. This CDR3 has 16 residues. Germline values: CDR1 SGHRS, CDR2 YFSETQ. V was clipped by 3 bases and J by 7 bases; unmatched bases: 12. CDR3 sequence (DNA): TGCGCCAGCAGCTACACCGGGACAGCCTGGAACGGGGAGCTGTTTTTT. Its translation: CASSYTGTAWNGELFF.

A few counts support this clonotype. The rearrangement links TRBV12-3 or TRBV12-4 to TRBJ1-3; tentatively, D is TRBD1 (6 bases). The V and J ends lost 6 bases and 7 bases respectively, with 13 bases between them. This CDR3 contains 13 residues. This chain's CDR3 is CASSPTGRNTIYF. As DNA, the CDR3 is TGTGCCAGCAGCCCCACAGGGCGGAACACCATATATTTT.

The chain uses TRBV11-1 and TRBJ2-7; D possibly corresponds to TRBD2 (5 bases). The CDR3 is made up of 16 amino acids. Between the trimmed V and J ends, which lost 5 bases and 7 bases, there was a span of 24 bases. Germline V CDR1 and CDR2: SGHAT, FQDESV (reference sequence). CDR3 DNA: TGTGCCAGCAGCCGTCGACTACCCCGCCTGGTTGGGGAGCAGTACTTC. Residues: CASSRRLPRLVGEQYF.

This clonotype was observed a handful of times. The chain joins TRBV24-1 to TRBJ2-7, with a possible D match to TRBD1 (6 bases). Per germline, CDR1 KGHDR and CDR2 SFDVKD. The CDR3 loop spans 14 amino acids. The V end was cut by 6 bases, the J end by 2 bases, with 13 bases between. For the CDR3, the DNA is TGTGCCACCAGTCTCAAGGACAGACCCTACGAGCAGTACTTC. It translates to CATSLKDRPYEQYF.

This clonotype has just a few counts. J is TRBJ1-4 and V is TRBV29-1; D gene unclear. The germline V and J ends were trimmed by 3 bases and 6 bases, with 11 bases remaining between them. Germline V lookup: CDR1 SQVTM, CDR2 ANQGSEA. The CDR3 sequence is 13 residues long. Here the CDR3 reads CSVDLHGDEKLFF. CDR3 DNA: TGCAGCGTTGATCTCCACGGGGATGAAAAACTGTTTTTT.

As for this clonotype: Sequence at one end of the junction differs from germline and may be a read error. The chain has TRBV7-7 and TRBJ2-3; D unresolved. This CDR3 region has 13 residues. The V gene's germline CDR1 is SSHAT and CDR2 FNYEAQ (reference sequence). This chain's CDR3 is CASSLVSEDTQYF. As DNA, the CDR3 is TGTGCTAGCAGCTTAGTTTCTGAAGATACGCAGTATTTT.

The V gene is TRBV29-1, the J gene TRBJ1-1, with 8 nucleotides matching TRBD1. Trimming at V came to 6 bases and at J to 14 bases, leaving 20 bases not matched to a gene. Germline values: CDR1 SQVTM, CDR2 ANQGSEA. The CDR3 is 14 residues long. Here the CDR3 reads CSVTAAQGANYRFF. The CDR3 coding sequence is TGCAGCGTCACTGCGGCGCAGGGGGCAAATTACCGGTTCTTT. The whole variable domain, filled in from reference TRBV29-1 and TRBJ1-1, reads SAVISQKPSRDICQRGTSLTIQCQVDSQVTMMFWYRQQPGQSLTLIATANQGSEATYESGFVIDKFPISRPNLTFSTLTVSNMSPEDSSIYLCSVTAAQGANYRFFGQGTRLTVV.

The gene calls are TRBV24-1 and TRBJ2-2; D is undetermined. Germline values: CDR1 KGHDR, CDR2 SFDVKD. V gave up 5 bases and J gave up 3 bases, with 9 bases separating them. The CDR3 runs to 14 residues. The CDR3 loop is CATSATSYTGELFF. The CDR3 bases are TGTGCCACCAGTGCCACCAGCTACACCGGGGAGCTGTTTTTT.

The chain employs TRBV11-2 and TRBJ2-3; 7 nucleotides line up with TRBD2. Germline CDR1 reads SGHAT; CDR2 reads FQNNGV. The CDR3 totals 17 residues. V gave up 3 bases and J gave up 4 bases; unmatched junction bases: 13. CDR3 coding DNA: TGTGCCAGCAGCTTCCCTAGCGGAGGGTCCCGCTCAGATACGCAGTATTTT. Translation gives CASSFPSGGSRSDTQYF.

This clonotype was recorded at least ten times. This chain connects TRBV7-8 to TRBJ1-2, with TRBD1 matching 7 bases. J gave up 2 bases and V 3 bases, and 9 bases lay outside the gene matches. Per germline, CDR1 SGHVS and CDR2 FQNEAQ. The CDR3 has 16 amino acids. The CDR3 sequence is CASSFLTGTANYGYTF. CDR3 coding DNA: TGTGCCAGCAGCTTTCTCACCGGGACAGCGAACTATGGCTACACCTTC.

The rearrangement uses TRBV3-1 and TRBJ1-2; D is ambiguous. Germline CDR1 and CDR2: LGHDT and YNNKEL (reference sequence). The CDR3 is 11 residues long. V shed 2 bases and J shed 8 bases, with 6 bases lying between them. CDR3 in amino acids: CASSQLGGYTF. As DNA, the CDR3 is TGTGCCAGCAGCCAACTGGGAGGCTACACCTTC.

Ten or more counts support this clonotype. The chain joins TRBV7-6 to TRBJ2-6; D uncertain. This CDR3 contains 13 residues. From germline, CDR1 is SGHVS and CDR2 FNYEAQ. Trimming left V 0 bases short and J 3 bases short, with 0 bases between. CDR3 DNA: TGTGCCAGCAGCTTAGCTGGGGCCAACGTCCTGACTTTC. It codes for CASSLAGANVLTF.

The sample holds a few counts of this clonotype. J is TRBJ2-2 and V is TRBV7-9, with D hard to call. Deletions cut 9 bases from V and 5 bases from J, with 10 bases between. The CDR3 length is 12 residues. CDR1 SEHNR and CDR2 FQNEAQ come from the germline V gene (reference sequence). CDR3 amino acids: CARSPVTGELFF. The DNA for the CDR3 is TGTGCCAGATCACCGGTTACCGGGGAGCTGTTTTTT.

In its sample, this clonotype was seen a few times. The rearrangement uses TRBV5-6 and TRBJ1-5, with D unresolved. V gave up 1 base and J gave up 5 bases, with 19 bases separating them. Germline V gene data show CDR1 as SGHDT and CDR2 as YYEEEE. The CDR3 runs 17 residues. CDR3 in DNA: TGTGCCAGCAGCTTGAGGCGGGTTGGGGTAGCGGATCAGCCCCAGCATTTT. As protein: CASSLRRVGVADQPQHF.

The chain uses TRBV6-6 and TRBJ1-5; possibly TRBD1 for D (5 bases). The germline V gene has CDR1 MNHNY and CDR2 SVGAGI (reference sequence). Trimming pared 5 bases from V and 2 bases from J, leaving 13 bases between. The CDR3 length is 15 residues. CDR3 sequence: CASSLPFRGNQPQHF. The CDR3 DNA sequence: TGTGCCAGCAGTCTCCCGTTCAGGGGCAATCAGCCCCAGCATTTT.

The rearrangement joins TRBV4-1 to TRBJ1-1; D remains unclear. Trimming cost V 0 bases and J 4 bases, with 12 bases left between them. Germline assignment: CDR1 MGHRA and CDR2 YSYEKL. The CDR3 length is 15 residues. The CDR3 reads CASSQDVGLGTEAFF. The CDR3 nucleotides read TGCGCCAGCAGCCAAGATGTTGGGTTGGGCACTGAAGCTTTCTTT.

This clonotype was found many times. Written as DNA, the CDR3 is TGTGCCAGCAGCCCCCTAGGACTAGCGGTCGCCTACAATGAGCAGTTCTTC. Its protein product is CASSPLGLAVAYNEQFF. The rearrangement joins TRBV7-2 to TRBJ2-1, with 10 bases that match TRBD2. Germline CDR1 is SGHTA and CDR2 is FQGNSA. The V and J ends lost 5 bases and 2 bases, in that order; junction bases with no gene match: 9. The CDR3 runs to 17 residues.

This clonotype was counted between two and nine times. The J gene is TRBJ1-2, the V gene TRBV5-6; 7 bases are shared with TRBD1. V shed 2 bases and J 5 bases; nucleotides not matched to a gene: 6. This CDR3 region has 14 residues. Germline assignment: CDR1 SGHDT and CDR2 YYEEEE. Here the CDR3 DNA reads TGTGCCAGCAGCTTTGGACAGGTACCTTATGGCTACACCTTC. Its protein product is CASSFGQVPYGYTF. The full variable domain, with the rest looked up from reference TRBV5-6 and TRBJ1-2, is DAGVTQSPTHLIKTRGQQVTLRCSPKSGHDTVSWYQQALGQGPQFIFQYYEEEERQRGNFPDRFSGHQFPNYSSELNVNALLLGDSALYLCASSFGQVPYGYTFGSGTRLTVV.

The chain links TRBV6-2 or TRBV6-3 to TRBJ1-2; D ambiguous. V was trimmed by 2 bases and J by 7 bases, leaving 11 bases between them. The CDR3 has 13 amino acids. Germline values: CDR1 MNHEY, CDR2 SVGEGT. This chain's CDR3 is CASSYTASGGYTF. DNA for the CDR3: TGTGCCAGCAGTTACACGGCTTCTGGTGGCTACACCTTC.

The sample holds a few counts of this clonotype. The chain has TRBV28 and TRBJ1-1; 7 bases map to TRBD1. The CDR3 totals 14 residues. CDR1 is MDHEN, CDR2 SYDVKM, per germline. J gave up 5 bases and V 5 bases, and 8 bases lay outside the gene matches. The CDR3 nucleotides read TGTGCCAGCAGTCCTGCAGGGGGTTGGACTGAAGCTTTCTTT. Translated, it gives CASSPAGGWTEAFF.

This clonotype came up a few times. J is TRBJ2-7 and V is TRBV4-2, with 8 positions matching TRBD2. V shed 0 bases and J 2 bases; nucleotides not matched to a gene: 9. Germline CDR1 reads LGHNA; CDR2 reads YNFKEQ. This CDR3 has 17 residues. Here the CDR3 DNA reads TGTGCCAGCAGCCAAGATTCAGGACTAGCAGAAACCTACGAGCAGTACTTC. As protein: CASSQDSGLAETYEQYF.

This rearrangement joins TRBV3-1 to TRBJ1-2, with a weak D call TRBD1 (6 bases). The germline gives CDR1 LGHDT, CDR2 YNNKEL (reference sequence). This CDR3 spans 15 amino acids. Trimming removed 0 bases from V and 3 bases from J, with 11 bases in between. CDR3 amino acids: CASSQELRGHYGYTF. CDR3 bases: TGTGCCAGCAGCCAAGAACTCAGGGGCCACTATGGCTACACCTTC. The full variable domain, rest sourced from reference TRBV3-1 and TRBJ1-2, is DTAVSQTPKYLVTQMGNDKSIKCEQNLGHDTMYWYKQDSKKFLKIMFSYNNKELIINETVPNRFSPKSPDKAHLNLHINSLELGDSAVYFCASSQELRGHYGYTFGSGTRLTVV.

This chain uses TRBV4-1 with TRBJ2-1; D remains ambiguous. Germline V CDR1 and CDR2: MGHRA, YSYEKL. CDR3 length: 14 residues. Trimming removed 3 bases from V and 8 bases from J, with 14 bases in between. CDR3 in amino acids: CASSHTPQWDEQFF. In DNA, the CDR3 is TGCGCCAGCAGCCATACTCCCCAGTGGGATGAGCAGTTCTTC.

The rearrangement links TRBV2 to TRBJ2-1; TRBD2 is a possible D gene (5 bases). This CDR3 region has 12 residues. The V gene's germline CDR1 is SNHLY and CDR2 FYNNEI. Trimming cost V 5 bases and J 10 bases, with 12 bases left between them. CDR3 amino acids: CASSLSSLEQFF. In DNA form, the CDR3 reads TGTGCCAGCAGTCTCTCTAGCCTCGAGCAGTTCTTC.

This clonotype was observed at least ten times. This chain links TRBV29-1 with TRBJ2-3; D call uncertain. V was pared by 4 bases and J by 1 base, with 6 bases between. CDR1 and CDR2 from the germline V gene are SQVTM and ANQGSEA. The CDR3 runs to 12 residues. The CDR3 is CSVVQGTDTQYF. CDR3 nucleotide sequence: TGCAGCGTTGTGCAGGGCACAGATACGCAGTATTTT.

This chain links TRBV28 with TRBJ2-3; 7 nucleotides line up with TRBD1. The CDR3 totals 13 residues. Germline CDR1 MDHEN, CDR2 SYDVKM. The V and J ends lost 3 bases and 3 bases, in that order; junction bases with no gene match: 0. Written as DNA, the CDR3 is TGTGCCAGCAGTTTGGGACAGACAGATACGCAGTATTTT. Residues: CASSLGQTDTQYF.

This clonotype was detected a few times. This sequence joins TRBV12-3 or TRBV12-4 and TRBJ1-5; D unclear. CDR3 length: 13 residues. Trimming took off 6 bases at V and 5 bases at J, with 11 bases between the two ends. CDR3 amino acids: CASSPTTHQPQHF. CDR3 nucleotide sequence: TGTGCCAGCAGCCCCACCACGCATCAGCCCCAGCATTTT.